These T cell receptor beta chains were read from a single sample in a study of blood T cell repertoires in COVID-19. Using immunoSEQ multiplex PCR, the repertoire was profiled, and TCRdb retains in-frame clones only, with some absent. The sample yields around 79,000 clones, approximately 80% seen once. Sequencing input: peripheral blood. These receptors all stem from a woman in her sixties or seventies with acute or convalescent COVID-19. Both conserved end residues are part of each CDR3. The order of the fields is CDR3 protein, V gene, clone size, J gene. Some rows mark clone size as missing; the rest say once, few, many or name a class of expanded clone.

CASSLVGAHAYEQYF	TRBV5-8	-	TRBJ2-7
CASRRPGQGNYGYTF	TRBV5-6	-	TRBJ1-2
CASSIDLATGGKGYTF	TRBV19	-	TRBJ1-2
CASSLAGQGGQPQHF	TRBV7-8	-	TRBJ1-5
CASSLQGGRGYTF	TRBV6-5	-	TRBJ1-2
CASNNQGAEAFF	TRBV2	-	TRBJ1-1
CASSQPGQSVGYTF	TRBV7-9	-	TRBJ1-2
CASSLALTVNTEAFF	TRBV5-8	once	TRBJ1-1
CASSLVGNTEAFF	TRBV7-2	-	TRBJ1-1
CASSFSWQGTQLTGELFF	TRBV7-2	-	TRBJ2-2
CAWNSATNEKLFF	TRBV30	once	TRBJ1-4
CASSWGHGFTDTQYF	TRBV5-1	-	TRBJ2-3
CASSPPTANSPLHF	TRBV6-5	-	TRBJ1-6
CASSGGTGGNSPLHF	TRBV27	few	TRBJ1-6
CSVNRVGTGSQYF	TRBV29-1	-	TRBJ2-3
CASSGWRDQETQYF	TRBV2	-	TRBJ2-5
CASSLLTMPEAFF	TRBV5-6	-	TRBJ1-1
CSVRQVQADTQYF	TRBV29-1	-	TRBJ2-3
CASSLQGASNQPQHF	TRBV7-2	-	TRBJ1-5
CASTLTSGGFEQYF	TRBV27	few	TRBJ2-7
CASSLGWGGSDTQYF	TRBV7-6	-	TRBJ2-3
CASSLYPVNTEAFF	TRBV6-5	-	TRBJ1-1
CASSFRDGRVSLGANVLTF	TRBV5-5	few	TRBJ2-6
CAISLGQGSYGYTF	TRBV10-3	-	TRBJ1-2
CASRASGGSSYEQYF	TRBV19	-	TRBJ2-7
CSVFLGQGLGRGTEAFF	TRBV29-1	-	TRBJ1-1
CASSLTGGGSSNQPQHF	TRBV28	-	TRBJ1-5
CASSQPLPSGGTGELFF	TRBV4-1	few	TRBJ2-2
CSASPLPDRSYYNEQFF	TRBV20-1	many	TRBJ2-1
CASSPRGGESTGELFF	TRBV18	-	TRBJ2-2
CSVEDHYNRGSRETQYF	TRBV29-1	-	TRBJ2-5
CASSARGGNQPQHF	TRBV3-1/TRBV3-2	-	TRBJ1-5
CAWKEGAALWGGYTF	TRBV30	few	TRBJ1-2
CASSWGFGQLDSGNTIYF	TRBV7-8	-	TRBJ1-3
CASSLRQGPSSYNEQFF	TRBV27	-	TRBJ2-1
CASSPTGGAETQYF	TRBV5-4	-	TRBJ2-5
CASRRDSDGYTF	TRBV9	-	TRBJ1-2
CASSLGQIANTGELFF	TRBV5-1	-	TRBJ2-2
CASSEGLGGGGYTF	TRBV6-4	once	TRBJ1-2
CASSRDRGDYGYTF	TRBV2	-	TRBJ1-2
CASSMRAGAPSSTDTQYF	TRBV19	-	TRBJ2-3
CASSLGSGRTDTQYF	TRBV7-6	-	TRBJ2-3
CASSYIAGTENSPLHF	TRBV6-5	once	TRBJ1-6
CASSYTASRATGELFF	TRBV6-5	-	TRBJ2-2
CASTGQGYTGELFF	TRBV11-1	-	TRBJ2-2